This section outlines one TCR beta chain sequence together with its context. This specimen comes from a study of blood T cell repertoires in COVID-19. Study at large: In each case, the material was cDNA or gDNA derived from T cells, B-cell-depleted T cells, or PBMCs.

Assay used: immunoSEQ multiplex PCR; TCRdb lists only in-frame clones, some missing. Counted here are 100,000 or so clones, just over 85% occurring once; the ten biggest clones make up under 5.5%. This CDR3 spans 14 amino acids. CDR1 is MDHEN and CDR2 is SYDVKM in the germline V gene. The V and J ends lost 5 bases and 4 bases respectively, with 14 bases between them. The TCR originated in a human donor in a cohort sampled during active COVID-19. The sample was peripheral blood. V usage is TRBV28 and J usage is TRBJ1-1; a possible D gene is TRBD1 (6 bases). CDR3 region: CASSHREWGTEAFF. The DNA of the CDR3 is TGTGCCAGCAGTCACAGGGAATGGGGCACTGAAGCTTTCTTT.